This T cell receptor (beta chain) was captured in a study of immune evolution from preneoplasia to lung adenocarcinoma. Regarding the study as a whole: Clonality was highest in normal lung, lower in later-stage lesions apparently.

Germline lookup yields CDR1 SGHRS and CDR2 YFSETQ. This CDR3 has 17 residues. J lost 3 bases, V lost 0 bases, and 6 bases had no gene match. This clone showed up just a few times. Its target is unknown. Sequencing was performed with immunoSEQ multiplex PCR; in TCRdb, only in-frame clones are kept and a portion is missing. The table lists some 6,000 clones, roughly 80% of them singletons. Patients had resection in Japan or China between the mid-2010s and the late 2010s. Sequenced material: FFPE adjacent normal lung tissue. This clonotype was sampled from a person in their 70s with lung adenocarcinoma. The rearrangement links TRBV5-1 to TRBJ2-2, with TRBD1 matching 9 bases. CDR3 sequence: CASSLEGQGGDTGELFF. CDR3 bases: TGCGCCAGCAGCTTGGAGGGACAGGGAGGCGACACCGGGGAGCTGTTTTTT.